This T cell receptor beta chain was sequenced in a study of technical replicates of blood from a handful of donors. Germline V gives CDR1 SGHKS, CDR2 YYEKEE (reference sequence). CDR3 length equals 15 residues. Trimming pared 3 bases from V and 5 bases from J, leaving 18 bases between. Assay: immunoSEQ multiplex PCR; the TCRdb copy retains only in-frame clones and omits some. The sample has 80,000 or so clones, 85% to 95% seen once. The chain has TRBV5-5 and TRBJ2-7; D unclear. The sequencing input was T cells isolated from PBMCs. The sequence was obtained from a human donor in good health. CDR3 amino acids: CASSSPLLIPHEQYF. In DNA form, the CDR3 reads TGTGCCAGCAGCTCCCCGTTACTAATCCCACACGAGCAGTACTTC.